These 25 T cell receptor beta chains share one sample of origin, sequenced in a study of cytotoxic CD8 clonotypes in ibrutinib-treated CLL (dated by TCRdb to 2020 to 2022). The receptor library was made with the immunoSEQ multiplex PCR assay. Imported from immuneACCESS, the table was reduced by TCRdb to in-frame sequences with V and J called. These copies leave out some clones; in studies compared against another copy, an unresolved V gene accounts for under half, and the cause of the remainder is not known. In this sample the table shows some 140,000 clones, 91% of which occur a single time. The ten top clones hold 10% to 11% of the sample. The time point label corresponds to: 12 months on ibrutinib. The specimen comprised PBMCs, sampled after 12 months of ibrutinib treatment. The receptors stem from a human donor with chronic lymphocytic leukemia.

The chain links TRBV7-2 to TRBJ2-3, with 8 positions matching TRBD2. V was clipped by 3 bases and J by 2 bases; unmatched bases: 4. Germline V lookup: CDR1 SGHTA, CDR2 FQGNSA. This CDR3 is built from 15 residues. The CDR3 sequence is CASSFRGGLTDTQYF. CDR3 nucleotide sequence: TGTGCCAGCAGCTTCCGGGGGGGACTCACAGATACGCAGTATTTT. Variable domain in full (rest from reference TRBV7-2 and TRBJ2-3): GAGVSQSPSNKVTEKGKDVELRCDPISGHTALYWYRQSLGQGLEFLIYFQGNSAPDKSGLPSDRFSAERTGGSVSTLTIQRTQQEDSAVYLCASSFRGGLTDTQYFGPGTRLTVL.

The chain joins TRBV7-9 to TRBJ2-5; TRBD1 matches at 7 bases. This CDR3 is 18 amino acids long. The ends lost 7 bases at V and 4 bases at J; junction bases unmatched: 21. Germline CDR1 and CDR2: SEHNR and FQNEAQ (reference sequence). The CDR3 region has the DNA TGTGCCAGCACCCCATTCAGGCTGGACAGGTCTCTCAGAGAGACCCAGTACTTC. Translation gives CASTPFRLDRSLRETQYF.

The chain is built from TRBV11-2 and TRBJ1-4; possible D gene TRBD1, 5 bases. Germline CDR1 is SGHAT and CDR2 is FQNNGV. The CDR3 sequence is 14 residues long. V lost 2 bases to trimming and J lost 12 bases, with 16 bases between them. The CDR3 is CASSLRGDVKELFF. In nucleotides, the CDR3 is TGTGCCAGCAGCTTAAGGGGCGACGTGAAGGAACTGTTTTTT.

V gene TRBV27 combines with J gene TRBJ1-2; tentative D call: TRBD1 (6 bases). From germline, CDR1 is MNHEY and CDR2 SMNVEV (reference sequence). The CDR3 runs to 13 residues. Trimming shortened V by 4 bases and J by 7 bases, and 13 bases separated the two germline ends. The CDR3 nucleotides are TGTGCCAGCAGTTCGGACCGGACAGCTGGCTACACCTTC. It is translated as CASSSDRTAGYTF.

The chain recombines TRBV10-3 with TRBJ2-3; D is perhaps TRBD1 (6 bases). Germline V CDR1 and CDR2: ENHRY, SYGVKD. V dropped 2 bases and J dropped 5 bases, with 14 bases sitting between them. This CDR3 comprises 15 residues. For the CDR3, the DNA is TGTGCCATCAGTGAGCGAGGGGGAGTGGGAGATACGCAGTATTTT. Translating gives CAISERGGVGDTQYF.

The genes are TRBV5-1 and TRBJ1-2; D unclear. Per the germline V gene, CDR1 is SGHRS and CDR2 is YFSETQ. The CDR3 consists of 15 residues. V lost 4 bases and J 5 bases, leaving 18 bases between the germline ends. The CDR3 DNA is TGCGCCAGCAGCCGGGCGGCAGGTATTATGTATGGCTACACCTTC. This translates into CASSRAAGIMYGYTF.

V and J are TRBV27 and TRBJ2-3; D unclear. CDR1 and CDR2 (germline): MNHEY, SMNVEV (reference sequence). V lost 5 bases to trimming and J lost 1 base, with 4 bases between them. The CDR3 contains 12 residues. The CDR3 DNA follows: TGTGCCAGCAGTCCTGGCACAGATACGCAGTATTTT. Amino acid sequence: CASSPGTDTQYF.

The V and J genes are TRBV19 and TRBJ2-2; 10 positions match TRBD1. J lost 5 bases, V lost 5 bases, and 8 bases had no gene match. This CDR3 is built from 16 residues. Germline V gene data show CDR1 as LNHDA and CDR2 as SQIVND (reference sequence). CDR3 DNA sequence: TGTGCCAGTAGTTCCGGGACAGGGGCGGGAACCGGGGAGCTGTTTTTT. Amino acid sequence: CASSSGTGAGTGELFF.

This clone was seen just once. V usage is TRBV5-6 and J usage is TRBJ2-1, with 8 positions matching TRBD2. Germline V gene sequence: CDR1 SGHDT, CDR2 YYEEEE. This CDR3 region has 15 residues. The V and J ends lost 5 bases and 0 bases, in that order; junction bases with no gene match: 4. The CDR3: CASRTGTSSYNEQFF. CDR3 DNA: TGTGCCAGCAGAACCGGGACTAGCTCCTACAATGAGCAGTTCTTC.

V gene TRBV14 combines with J gene TRBJ2-7, with TRBD1 matching over 8 bases. J gave up 7 bases and V 4 bases, and 6 bases lay outside the gene matches. The V gene's germline CDR1 is SGHDN and CDR2 FVKESK. The CDR3 loop spans 13 amino acids. This chain's CDR3 is CASSRRNRGEQYF. Written as DNA, the CDR3 is TGTGCCAGCAGCCGAAGAAACAGGGGGGAGCAGTACTTC.

This clone has only one observation. The chain joins TRBV20-1 to TRBJ2-5; unclear D gene. Trimming pared 2 bases from V and 4 bases from J, leaving 5 bases between. The CDR3 length is 11 residues. Germline-derived CDR1 and CDR2 are DFQATT and SNEGSKA (reference sequence). CDR3 residues: CSARPRETQYF. CDR3 nucleotides: TGCAGTGCTAGACCGCGAGAGACCCAGTACTTC.

The V call is TRBV19, the J call TRBJ1-1, with no clear D. V lost 5 bases and J 5 bases, leaving 15 bases between the germline ends. The CDR3 sequence is 14 residues long. Germline V lookup: CDR1 LNHDA, CDR2 SQIVND (reference sequence). CDR3 sequence: CASSPTAQSTEAFF. CDR3 in DNA: TGTGCCAGTAGTCCTACTGCCCAGAGTACTGAAGCTTTCTTT.

The chain employs TRBV27 and TRBJ2-1; D not certain. Trimming pared 5 bases from V and 10 bases from J, leaving 9 bases between. Germline CDR1 MNHEY, CDR2 SMNVEV (reference sequence). This CDR3 has 11 residues. The CDR3 nucleotides are TGTGCCAGCAGTAACGCAGGAGAGCAGTTCTTC. The encoded protein is CASSNAGEQFF.

This clone was detected only once. The gene calls are TRBV6-5 and TRBJ2-3; 11 bases align to TRBD2. CDR1 is MNHEY, CDR2 SVGAGI, per germline. The CDR3 sequence is 15 residues long. V shed 4 bases and J 5 bases; nucleotides not matched to a gene: 5. For the CDR3, the DNA is TGTGCCAGCAGTTCCACACTAGCGGGAGTAGATACGCAGTATTTT. This sequence encodes CASSSTLAGVDTQYF.

The chain combines TRBV7-2 with TRBJ1-4; weak D call: TRBD1 (5 bases). V was shortened by 4 bases and J by 4 bases, with 13 bases between the two germline ends. The CDR3 consists of 15 residues. Per germline, CDR1 SGHTA and CDR2 FQGNSA. The CDR3 nucleotides read TGTGCCAGCAGCTACGAGGGACGGATTAATGAAAAACTGTTTTTT. It codes for CASSYEGRINEKLFF.

The chain has TRBV30 and TRBJ1-2, with 8 bases matching TRBD1. From germline, CDR1 is GTSNPN and CDR2 SVGIG (reference sequence). V was clipped by 2 bases and J by 0 bases; unmatched bases: 2. This CDR3 has 14 residues. Here the CDR3 DNA reads TGTGCCTGGAGTTCGGGACAGGCTAACTATGGCTACACCTTC. As protein: CAWSSGQANYGYTF.

The chain has TRBV18 and TRBJ2-2, with a weak D call TRBD1 (6 bases). Germline CDR1 and CDR2: KGHSH and LQKENI. This CDR3 has 16 residues. V lost 1 base to trimming and J lost 0 bases, with 9 bases between them. In nucleotides, the CDR3 is TGTGCCAGCTCACCACGGGGGCTTCCGAACACCGGGGAGCTGTTTTTT. This gives the protein CASSPRGLPNTGELFF.

The chain uses TRBV28 and TRBJ2-7, with 9 bases aligning to TRBD1. The length of the CDR3 is 15 residues. CDR1 is MDHEN, CDR2 SYDVKM, per germline. V gave up 7 bases and J gave up 5 bases; unmatched junction bases: 12. The CDR3 sequence: CASTFRTGVQHEQYF. The CDR3 region has the DNA TGTGCCAGCACCTTTCGGACAGGGGTGCAACACGAGCAGTACTTC.

This clone has only one observation. The gene calls are TRBV28 and TRBJ2-3; D call uncertain. Germline CDR1 reads MDHEN; CDR2 reads SYDVKM. The ends were cut back, 3 bases at V and 0 bases at J, with 10 bases in the middle. The CDR3 covers 15 residues. DNA for the CDR3: TGTGCCAGCAGTTTGGCTCTAACTAGCACAGATACGCAGTATTTT. This encodes CASSLALTSTDTQYF.

The V gene is TRBV28, the J gene TRBJ2-7, with D possibly matching TRBD2 (6 bases). CDR1 and CDR2 (germline): MDHEN, SYDVKM. Trimming pared 7 bases from V and 0 bases from J, leaving 13 bases between. The CDR3 totals 14 residues. This chain's CDR3 is CASIAGTASYEQYF. DNA of the CDR3: TGTGCCAGCATAGCCGGGACTGCCTCCTACGAGCAGTACTTC.

The chain employs TRBV10-3 and TRBJ1-5, with D perhaps TRBD1 (6 bases). The CDR3 is 14 amino acids. With 3 bases removed from V and 5 bases from J, the gap between germline ends came to 11 bases. Germline V gives CDR1 ENHRY, CDR2 SYGVKD. The CDR3 loop reads CAISEGTRDQPQHF. For the CDR3, the DNA is TGTGCCATCAGTGAAGGGACACGAGATCAGCCCCAGCATTTT.

CDR3 DNA sequence: TGCAGCGTTGAGGGCGGGACCGGGGCGGATACGCAGTATTTT. Translating gives CSVEGGTGADTQYF. The J gene is TRBJ2-3, the V gene TRBV29-1; D perhaps matches TRBD2 (6 bases). V dropped 3 bases and J dropped 6 bases, with 16 bases sitting between them. This CDR3 has 14 residues. Germline loops: CDR1 SQVTM, CDR2 ANQGSEA.

The V call is TRBV29-1, the J call TRBJ2-3; D is unclear. V was clipped by 3 bases and J by 3 bases, with 7 bases between them. The CDR3 runs to 12 residues. Germline assignment: CDR1 SQVTM and CDR2 ANQGSEA. The CDR3: CSVDLNTDTQYF. In DNA, the CDR3 is TGCAGCGTTGATCTAAATACAGATACGCAGTATTTT.

The genes are TRBV2 and TRBJ2-1, with D uncertain. Germline lookup yields CDR1 SNHLY and CDR2 FYNNEI. This CDR3 contains 15 residues. With 3 bases removed from V and 5 bases from J, the gap between germline ends came to 14 bases. In DNA form, the CDR3 reads TGTGCCAGCAGTGACACGGGTGGCACCCACAATGAGCAGTTCTTC. Its protein is CASSDTGGTHNEQFF. The whole variable domain, filled in from reference TRBV2 and TRBJ2-1, reads EPEVTQTPSHQVTQMGQEVILRCVPISNHLYFYWYRQILGQKVEFLVSFYNNEISEKSEIFDDQFSVERPDGSNFTLKIRSTKLEDSAMYFCASSDTGGTHNEQFFGPGTRLTVL.

The chain carries TRBV5-5 and TRBJ1-4; D may be TRBD1 (5 bases). This CDR3 contains 12 residues. Germline lookup yields CDR1 SGHKS and CDR2 YYEKEE (reference sequence). The V and J ends lost 5 bases and 5 bases respectively, with 7 bases between them. The CDR3 region is CASSQGNEKLFF. The DNA for the CDR3 is TGTGCCAGCAGTCAGGGAAATGAAAAACTGTTTTTT.